This T cell receptor (beta chain) emerged from a study of blood T cell repertoires in COVID-19. Study-level background: Samples taken during acute and convalescent COVID-19 were collected in the United States, Italy and Spain. PBMCs, B-cell-depleted T cells, or T cells were the source of the cDNA or gDNA that made up the material.

How the authors handled the data: Using reference gene primer amplification, nucleated cell counts were estimated. This table comes from immunoSEQ multiplex PCR, and its TCRdb copy is limited to in-frame clones, with some not included. The V and J calls and clone size come from that table; D and trimming were worked out from the DNA. The sample shows tens of thousands of clones, 70% to 80% of them seen only once. Germline CDR1 reads MNHEY; CDR2 reads SMNVEV (reference sequence). Trimming left V 0 bases short and J 9 bases short, with 18 bases between. This CDR3 has 16 amino acids. The V call is TRBV27, the J call TRBJ2-1, with D possibly TRBD1 on 7 matching bases. Sequencing input: peripheral blood. The clonotype originates from a man in his sixties or seventies with COVID-19, enrolled during active disease. CDR3 in DNA: TGTGCCAGCAGTTTATCATCAAGTAGGGGGCGGGGTGAGCAGTTCTTC. Protein: CASSLSSSRGRGEQFF.